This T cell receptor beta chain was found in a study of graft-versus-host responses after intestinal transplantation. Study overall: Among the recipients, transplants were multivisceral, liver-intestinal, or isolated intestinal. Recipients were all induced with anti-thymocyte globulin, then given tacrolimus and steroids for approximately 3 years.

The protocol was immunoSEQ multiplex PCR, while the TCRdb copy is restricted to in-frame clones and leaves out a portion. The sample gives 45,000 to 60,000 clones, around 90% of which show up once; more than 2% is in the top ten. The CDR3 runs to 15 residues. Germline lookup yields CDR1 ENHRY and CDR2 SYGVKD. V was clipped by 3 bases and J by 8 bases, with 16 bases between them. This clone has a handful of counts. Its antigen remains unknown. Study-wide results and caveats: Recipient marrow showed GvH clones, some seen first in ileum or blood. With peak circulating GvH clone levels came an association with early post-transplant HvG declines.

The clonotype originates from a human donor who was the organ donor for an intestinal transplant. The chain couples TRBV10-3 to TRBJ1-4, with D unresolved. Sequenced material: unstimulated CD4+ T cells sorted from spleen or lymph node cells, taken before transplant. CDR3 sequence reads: CAISDGGEGWEKLFF. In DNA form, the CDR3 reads TGTGCCATCAGTGACGGAGGAGAGGGCTGGGAAAAACTGTTTTTT.